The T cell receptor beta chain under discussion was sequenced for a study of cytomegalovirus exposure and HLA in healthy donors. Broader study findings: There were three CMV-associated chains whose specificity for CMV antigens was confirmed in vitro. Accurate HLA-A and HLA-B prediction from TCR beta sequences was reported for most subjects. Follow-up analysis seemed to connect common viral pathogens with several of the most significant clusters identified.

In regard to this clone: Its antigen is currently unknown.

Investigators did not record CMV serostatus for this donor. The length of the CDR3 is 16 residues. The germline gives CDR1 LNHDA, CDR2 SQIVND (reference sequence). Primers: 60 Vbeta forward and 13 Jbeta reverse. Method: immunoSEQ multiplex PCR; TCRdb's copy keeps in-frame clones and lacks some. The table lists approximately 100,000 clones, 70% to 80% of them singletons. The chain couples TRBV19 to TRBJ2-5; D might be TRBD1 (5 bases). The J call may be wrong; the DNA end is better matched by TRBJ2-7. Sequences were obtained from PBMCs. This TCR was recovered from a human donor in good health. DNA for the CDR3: TGTGCCAGTAGTATAGGTAGGGCAGGGTTCTCCTACGAGCAGTACTTC. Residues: CASSIGRAGFSYEQYF.